This record looks at one TCR beta chain sequence and its context. The antigen remains unidentified. For every donor, one blood sample of about 2.5 ml was drawn. Investigators pulled total RNA out of whole blood and did not sort T cells. CDR3 length: 15 residues. Germline lookup yields CDR1 DFQATT and CDR2 SNEGSKA (reference sequence). This sample is part of a study of monozygotic twins with inflammatory bowel disease. Study findings and constraints: IBD patients share fewer clonotypes with other people than healthy twins do, especially with disease activity. Twin pairs that were concordant did not differ from discordant pairs in repertoire similarity, possibly from limited power.

Reanalyzing the 5' RACE reads, TCRdb keeps one entry per CDR3 protein, without DNA. The sample has approximately 330,000 distinct CDR3 sequences. Input material: blood. This TCR was sampled from a human donor with ulcerative colitis or Crohn's disease, or a healthy co-twin of an affected twin (not recorded which). V usage is TRBV20-1 and J usage is TRBJ1-3. CDR3 residues: CSASGLRGSGNTIYF.